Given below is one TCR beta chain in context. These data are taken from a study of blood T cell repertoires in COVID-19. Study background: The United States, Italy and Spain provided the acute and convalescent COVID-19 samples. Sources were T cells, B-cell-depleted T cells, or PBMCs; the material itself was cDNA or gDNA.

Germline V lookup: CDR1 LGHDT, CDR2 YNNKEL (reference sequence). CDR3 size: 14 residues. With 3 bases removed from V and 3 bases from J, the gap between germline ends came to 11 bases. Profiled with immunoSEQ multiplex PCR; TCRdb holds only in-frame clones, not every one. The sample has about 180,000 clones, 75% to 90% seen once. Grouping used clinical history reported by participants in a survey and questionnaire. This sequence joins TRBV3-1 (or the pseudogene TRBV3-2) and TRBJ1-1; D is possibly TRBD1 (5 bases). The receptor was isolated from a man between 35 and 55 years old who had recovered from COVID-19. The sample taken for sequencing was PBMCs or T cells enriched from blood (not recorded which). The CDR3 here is CASSHRAQYTEAFF. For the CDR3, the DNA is TGTGCCAGCAGCCACAGGGCCCAGTACACTGAAGCTTTCTTT.